Sequencing of this TCR beta chain was carried out in a study of blood T cell repertoires in COVID-19. J was trimmed by 8 bases and V by 0 bases; bases with no gene match: 7. From germline, CDR1 is MNHEY and CDR2 SVGEGT. This CDR3 has 16 residues. Data came from immunoSEQ multiplex PCR; TCRdb stores just in-frame clones and leaves some out. Here the sample spans over 350,000 clones, approximately 90% being singletons. Material: PBMCs or T cells enriched from blood (not recorded which). The TCR sequence derives from a woman aged 40 to 50 who had been exposed to COVID-19. This rearrangement joins TRBV6-2 or TRBV6-3 to TRBJ2-1; 10 nucleotides match TRBD2. The chain's CDR3 is CASSYSRSSGSDEQFF. The CDR3 DNA reads TGTGCCAGCAGTTACTCGAGATCTAGCGGGAGCGATGAGCAGTTCTTC.